This T cell receptor (beta chain) was obtained from a study of blood T cell repertoires in COVID-19 (TCRdb year 2020). With respect to the entire study: Collaborator samples came from the United States, Italy and Spain and covered acute and convalescent phases of COVID-19. The prospective study material was composed of cDNA or gDNA derived from T cells, B-cell-depleted T cells, or PBMCs. The dataset comprised deeply sampled blood TCRbeta repertoires from subjects exposed to, actively infected with, or recovered from COVID-19. The repertoires were released in a freely available public database meant as a resource for research on the immune response to SARS-CoV-2. Samples were obtained from the ongoing ImmuneRACE study (first 160 participants) and from 1,254 subjects provided by 6 global collaborators. A de-identified subject ID, COVID-19 status, age in years and sex were almost always included in the sample metadata. Where available, HLA class I and class II types were obtained from metadata supplied by the sample provider rather than from assay-based typing.

Enrolling through a virtual design, the prospective study's participants ranged in age from about 18 to 89 years and lived across approximately 25 United States geographic areas. Cohort assignment in the prospective study relied on participant-reported clinical history from a screening survey and a study questionnaire. For ImmuneRACE Cohort 3, a participant was defined as recovered based on two consecutive negative NP/OP PCR tests, clearance by a healthcare professional, or resolution of symptoms. In the prospective study, whole blood, serum and a nasopharyngeal or oropharyngeal swab were collected from each participant by mobile phlebotomists. Participants in the prospective study had the option to provide additional blood draws and questionnaires over a 2-month period. Before DNA extraction, blood samples from the prospective study were shipped at room temperature or frozen. With regard to this clone: Its binding antigen is unknown. The input lacks base qualities; no much larger clone sits a single base away.

TCRbeta CDR3 regions were amplified from genomic DNA using the immunoSEQ Assay, a bias-controlled multiplex PCR. Regarding the original processing steps: The number of nucleated cells in each sample was estimated from the amplification of reference gene primers within the assay. To quantify the absolute abundance of each unique TCRbeta CDR3 rearrangement, sequence reads were collapsed and filtered. For each sample, productive Simpson clonality was calculated as the square root of Simpson's diversity index over productive rearrangements. Not all clones reach the TCRdb copy of this immuneACCESS table, which keeps in-frame sequences only. Checked studies attribute under half of the gap to unresolved V genes and leave the rest unexplained. V and J calls and clone size come straight from that table; D and trimming were deduced from the DNA. In all, the sample holds 300,000 to 350,000 clones, and roughly 90% of those were seen once. Approximately 0.93% of the sample is in the top ten clones.

What the study reported, not specific to this receptor: Clinical and demographic metadata were provided uncurated, with the amount varying by source and participant.

This clonotype was obtained from a woman in her 30s who had recovered from COVID-19. Sequenced sample: PBMCs or T cells enriched from blood (not recorded which).

The sequenced DNA is TGTGCCACCAGCAGAGTCTCCGGGACAGGGAGGGCCAATGAGCAGTTCTTC. It specifies CATSRVSGTGRANEQFF. The chain employs TRBV15 and TRBJ2-1; 9 bases in the middle match TRBD1. The CDR3 measures 17 amino acids from cysteine to phenylalanine. Only CDR3 DNA remains: 51 bases, in frame from the first base. CDR1 and CDR2 were assigned from the germline V gene (reference sequence) as LNHNV and YYDKDF. After removal of 1 base from V and 6 bases from J, the junction retains 10 bases not matched to a gene.